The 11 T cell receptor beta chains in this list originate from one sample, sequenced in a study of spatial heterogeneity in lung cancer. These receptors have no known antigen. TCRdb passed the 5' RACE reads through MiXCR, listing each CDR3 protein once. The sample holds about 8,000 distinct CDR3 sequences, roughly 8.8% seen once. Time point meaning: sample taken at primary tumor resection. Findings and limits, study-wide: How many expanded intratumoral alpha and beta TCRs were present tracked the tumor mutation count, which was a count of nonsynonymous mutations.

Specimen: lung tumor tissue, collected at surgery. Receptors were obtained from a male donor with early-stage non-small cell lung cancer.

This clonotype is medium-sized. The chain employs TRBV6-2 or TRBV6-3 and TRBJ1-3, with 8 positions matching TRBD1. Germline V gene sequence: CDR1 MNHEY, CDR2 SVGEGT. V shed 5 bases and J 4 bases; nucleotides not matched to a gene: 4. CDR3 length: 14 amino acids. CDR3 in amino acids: CASSVTGVGNTIYF. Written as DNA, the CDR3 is TGTGCCAGCAGTGTGACAGGGGTCGGAAACACCATATATTTT.

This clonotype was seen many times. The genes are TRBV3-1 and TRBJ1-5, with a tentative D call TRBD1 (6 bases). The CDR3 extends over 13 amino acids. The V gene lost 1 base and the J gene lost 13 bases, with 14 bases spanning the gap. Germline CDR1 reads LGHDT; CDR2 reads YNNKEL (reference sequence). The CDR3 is CASSQAGTHSQHF. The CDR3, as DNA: TGTGCCAGCAGCCAAGCCGGGACACACTCGCAGCATTTT.

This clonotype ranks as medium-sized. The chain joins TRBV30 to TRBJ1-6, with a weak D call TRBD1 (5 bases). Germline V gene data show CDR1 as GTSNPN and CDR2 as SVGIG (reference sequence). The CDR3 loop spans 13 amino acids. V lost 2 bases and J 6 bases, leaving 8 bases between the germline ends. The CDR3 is CAWSRGANSPLHF. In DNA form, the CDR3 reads TGTGCCTGGAGTAGGGGTGCTAATTCACCCCTCCACTTT.

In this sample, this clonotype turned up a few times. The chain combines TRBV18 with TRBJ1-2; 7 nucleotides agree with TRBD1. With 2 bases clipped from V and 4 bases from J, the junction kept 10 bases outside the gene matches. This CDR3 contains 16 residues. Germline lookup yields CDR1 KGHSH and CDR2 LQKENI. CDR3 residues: CASSPEQGRRGYGYTF. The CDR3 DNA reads TGTGCCAGCTCACCAGAACAGGGGCGCCGCGGCTATGGCTACACCTTC.

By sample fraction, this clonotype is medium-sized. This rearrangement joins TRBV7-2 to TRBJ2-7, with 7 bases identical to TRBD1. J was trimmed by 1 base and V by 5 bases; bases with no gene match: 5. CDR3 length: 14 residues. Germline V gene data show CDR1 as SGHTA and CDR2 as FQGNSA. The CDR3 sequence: CASSPQGNSYEQYF. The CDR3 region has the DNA TGTGCCAGCAGCCCACAGGGGAATTCCTACGAGCAGTACTTC.

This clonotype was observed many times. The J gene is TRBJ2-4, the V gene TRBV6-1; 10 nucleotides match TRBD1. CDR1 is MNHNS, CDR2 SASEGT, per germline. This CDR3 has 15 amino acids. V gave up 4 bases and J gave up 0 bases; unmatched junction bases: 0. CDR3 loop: CASSGDRGAKNIQYF. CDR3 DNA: TGTGCCAGCAGTGGGGACAGGGGAGCCAAAAACATTCAGTACTTC.

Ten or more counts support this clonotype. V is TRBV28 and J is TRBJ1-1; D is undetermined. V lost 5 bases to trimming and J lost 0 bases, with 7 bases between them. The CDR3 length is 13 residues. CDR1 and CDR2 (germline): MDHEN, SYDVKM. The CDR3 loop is CASSRTLNTEAFF. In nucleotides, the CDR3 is TGTGCCAGCAGTCGGACCTTGAACACTGAAGCTTTCTTT.

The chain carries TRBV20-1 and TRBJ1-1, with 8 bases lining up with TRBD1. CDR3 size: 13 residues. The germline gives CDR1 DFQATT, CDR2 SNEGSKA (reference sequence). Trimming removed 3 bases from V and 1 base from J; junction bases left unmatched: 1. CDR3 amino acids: CSASGQGNTEAFF. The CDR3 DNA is TGCAGTGCTAGTGGACAGGGGAACACTGAAGCTTTCTTT.

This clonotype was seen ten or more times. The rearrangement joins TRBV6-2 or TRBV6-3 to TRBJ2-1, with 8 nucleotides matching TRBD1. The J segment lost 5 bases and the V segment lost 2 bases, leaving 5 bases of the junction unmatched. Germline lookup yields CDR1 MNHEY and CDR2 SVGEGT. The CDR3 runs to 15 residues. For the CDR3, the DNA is TGTGCCAGCAGTTACCAGAGACAGGGGAACAATGAGCAGTTCTTC. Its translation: CASSYQRQGNNEQFF.

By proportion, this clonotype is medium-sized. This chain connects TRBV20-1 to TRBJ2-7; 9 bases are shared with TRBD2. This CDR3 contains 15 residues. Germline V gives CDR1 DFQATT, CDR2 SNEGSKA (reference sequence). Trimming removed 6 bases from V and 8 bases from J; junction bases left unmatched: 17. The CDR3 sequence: CSASRVGLANSKQYF. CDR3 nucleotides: TGCAGTGCGAGTAGAGTAGGACTAGCGAATTCGAAGCAGTACTTC.

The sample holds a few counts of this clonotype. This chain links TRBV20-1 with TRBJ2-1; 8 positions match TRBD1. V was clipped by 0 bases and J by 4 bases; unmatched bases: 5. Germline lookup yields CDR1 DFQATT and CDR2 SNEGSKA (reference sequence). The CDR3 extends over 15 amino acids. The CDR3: CSARDERTGYNEQFF. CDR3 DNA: TGCAGTGCTAGAGATGAGAGGACAGGGTACAATGAGCAGTTCTTC.